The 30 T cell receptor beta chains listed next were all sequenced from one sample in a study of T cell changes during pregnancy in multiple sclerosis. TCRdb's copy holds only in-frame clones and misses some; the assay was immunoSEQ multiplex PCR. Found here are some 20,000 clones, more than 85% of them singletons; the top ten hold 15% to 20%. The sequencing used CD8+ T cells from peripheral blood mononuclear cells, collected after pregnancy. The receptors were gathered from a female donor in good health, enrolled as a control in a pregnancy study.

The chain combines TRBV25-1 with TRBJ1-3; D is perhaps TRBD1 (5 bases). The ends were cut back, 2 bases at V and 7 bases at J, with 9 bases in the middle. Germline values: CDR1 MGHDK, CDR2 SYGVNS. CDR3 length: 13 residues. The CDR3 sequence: CASSEQGPNTIYF. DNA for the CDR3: TGTGCCAGCAGTGAACAGGGCCCCAACACCATATATTTT.

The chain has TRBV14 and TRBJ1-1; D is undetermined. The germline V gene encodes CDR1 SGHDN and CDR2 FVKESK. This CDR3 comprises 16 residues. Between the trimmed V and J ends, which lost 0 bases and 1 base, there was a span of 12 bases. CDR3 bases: TGTGCCAGCAGCCAAGATCGTCGACACTCGAACACTGAAGCTTTCTTT. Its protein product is CASSQDRRHSNTEAFF. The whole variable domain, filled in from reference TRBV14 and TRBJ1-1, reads EAGVTQFPSHSVIEKGQTVTLRCDPISGHDNLYWYRRVMGKEIKFLLHFVKESKQDESGMPNNRFLAERTGGTYSTLKVQPAELEDSGVYFCASSQDRRHSNTEAFFGQGTRLTVV.

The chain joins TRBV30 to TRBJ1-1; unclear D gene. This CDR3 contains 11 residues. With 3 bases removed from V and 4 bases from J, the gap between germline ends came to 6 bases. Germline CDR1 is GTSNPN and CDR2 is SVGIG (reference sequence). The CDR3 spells CAWRAGTEAFF. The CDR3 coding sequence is TGTGCCTGGAGGGCGGGCACTGAAGCTTTCTTT.

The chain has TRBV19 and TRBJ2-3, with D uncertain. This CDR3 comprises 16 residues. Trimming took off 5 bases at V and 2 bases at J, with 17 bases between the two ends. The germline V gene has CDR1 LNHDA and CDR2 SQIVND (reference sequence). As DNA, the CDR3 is TGTGCCAGTAGTGTAGGCGCTTCGTCATACACAGATACGCAGTATTTT. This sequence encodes CASSVGASSYTDTQYF.

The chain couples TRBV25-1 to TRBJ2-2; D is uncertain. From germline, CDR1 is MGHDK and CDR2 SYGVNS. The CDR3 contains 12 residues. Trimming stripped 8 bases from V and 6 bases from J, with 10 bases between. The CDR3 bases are TGTGCCAGCTCCAGCGTTCCCGGGGAGCTGTTTTTT. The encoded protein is CASSSVPGELFF.

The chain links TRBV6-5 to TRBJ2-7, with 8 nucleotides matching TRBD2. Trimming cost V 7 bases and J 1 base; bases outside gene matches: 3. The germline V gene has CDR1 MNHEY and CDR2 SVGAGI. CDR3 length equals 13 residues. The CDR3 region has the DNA TGTGCCAGCAAAAGCGGGAGTTCCTACGAGCAGTACTTC. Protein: CASKSGSSYEQYF.

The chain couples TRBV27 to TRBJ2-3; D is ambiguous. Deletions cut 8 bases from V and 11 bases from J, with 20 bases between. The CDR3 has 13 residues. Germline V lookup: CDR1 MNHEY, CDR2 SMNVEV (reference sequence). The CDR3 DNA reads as TGTGCCAGCCGCGGCCACGACTCGGAAGAGCAGTATTTT. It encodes CASRGHDSEEQYF.

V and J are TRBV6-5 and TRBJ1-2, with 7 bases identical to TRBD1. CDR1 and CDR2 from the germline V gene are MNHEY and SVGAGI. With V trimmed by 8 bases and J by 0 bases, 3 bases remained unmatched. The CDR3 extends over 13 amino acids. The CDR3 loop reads CASEGGTNYGYTF. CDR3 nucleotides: TGTGCCAGCGAAGGGGGCACTAACTATGGCTACACCTTC.

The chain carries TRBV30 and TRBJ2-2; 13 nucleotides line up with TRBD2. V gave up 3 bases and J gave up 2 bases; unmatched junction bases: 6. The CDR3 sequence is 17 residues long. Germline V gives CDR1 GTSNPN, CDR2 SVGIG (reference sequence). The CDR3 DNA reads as TGTGCCTGGAGGGAGCCGGGACTAGCGGGAAACACCGGGGAGCTGTTTTTT. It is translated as CAWREPGLAGNTGELFF.

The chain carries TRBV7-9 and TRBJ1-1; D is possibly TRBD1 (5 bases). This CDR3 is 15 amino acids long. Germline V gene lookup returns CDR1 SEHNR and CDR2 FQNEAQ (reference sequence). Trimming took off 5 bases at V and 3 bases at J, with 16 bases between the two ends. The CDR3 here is CASSTRPGADTEAFF. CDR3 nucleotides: TGTGCCAGCAGCACGCGTCCTGGGGCCGACACTGAAGCTTTCTTT.

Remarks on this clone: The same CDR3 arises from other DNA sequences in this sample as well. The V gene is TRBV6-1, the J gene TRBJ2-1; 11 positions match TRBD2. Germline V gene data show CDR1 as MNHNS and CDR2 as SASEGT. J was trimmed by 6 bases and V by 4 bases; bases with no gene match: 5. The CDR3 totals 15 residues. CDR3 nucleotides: TGTGCCAGCAGTGGACGGACTAGCGGGCTCAATGAGCAGTTCTTC. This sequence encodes CASSGRTSGLNEQFF.

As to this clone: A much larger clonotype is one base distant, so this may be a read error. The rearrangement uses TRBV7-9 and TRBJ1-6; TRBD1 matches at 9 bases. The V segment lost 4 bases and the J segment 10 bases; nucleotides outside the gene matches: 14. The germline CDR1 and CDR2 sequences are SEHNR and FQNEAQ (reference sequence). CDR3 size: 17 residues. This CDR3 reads CASSSHDVQGARSPLHF. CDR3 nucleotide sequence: TGTGCCAGCAGCTCACACGACGTACAGGGGGCAAGATCACCCCTCCACTTT.

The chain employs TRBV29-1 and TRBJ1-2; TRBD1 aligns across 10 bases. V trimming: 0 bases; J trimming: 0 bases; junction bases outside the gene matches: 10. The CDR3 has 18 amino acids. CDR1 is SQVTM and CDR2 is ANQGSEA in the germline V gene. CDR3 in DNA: TGCAGCGTTGAAGATCGAGGGACAGGGGACTATTCTAACTATGGCTACACCTTC. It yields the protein CSVEDRGTGDYSNYGYTF. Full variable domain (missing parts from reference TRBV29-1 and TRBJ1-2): SAVISQKPSRDICQRGTSLTIQCQVDSQVTMMFWYRQQPGQSLTLIATANQGSEATYESGFVIDKFPISRPNLTFSTLTVSNMSPEDSSIYLCSVEDRGTGDYSNYGYTFGSGTRLTVV.

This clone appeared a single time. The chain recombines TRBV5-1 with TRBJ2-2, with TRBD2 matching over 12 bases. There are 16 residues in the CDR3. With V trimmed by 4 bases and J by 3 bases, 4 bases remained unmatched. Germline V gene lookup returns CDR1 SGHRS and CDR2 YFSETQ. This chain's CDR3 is CASSIRTSGDTGELFF. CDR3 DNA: TGCGCCAGCAGCATCCGGACTAGCGGGGACACCGGGGAGCTGTTTTTT.

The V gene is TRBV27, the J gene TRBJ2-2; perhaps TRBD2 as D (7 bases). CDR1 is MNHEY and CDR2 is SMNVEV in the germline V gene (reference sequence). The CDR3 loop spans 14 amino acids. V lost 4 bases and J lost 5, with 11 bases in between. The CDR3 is CASSSRGRTGELFF. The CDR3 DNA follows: TGTGCCAGCAGTTCGCGGGGGCGTACCGGGGAGCTGTTTTTT.

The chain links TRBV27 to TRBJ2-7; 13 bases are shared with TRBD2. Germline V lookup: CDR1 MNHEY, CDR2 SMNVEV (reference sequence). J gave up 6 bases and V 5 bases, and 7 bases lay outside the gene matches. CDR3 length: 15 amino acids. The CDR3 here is CASSPGTSGNSEQYF. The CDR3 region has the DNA TGTGCCAGCAGTCCCGGGACTAGCGGGAATTCCGAGCAGTACTTC.

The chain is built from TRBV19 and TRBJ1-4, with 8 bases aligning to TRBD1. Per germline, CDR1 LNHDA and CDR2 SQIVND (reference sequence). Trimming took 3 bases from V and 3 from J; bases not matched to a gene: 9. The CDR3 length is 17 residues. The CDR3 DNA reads TGTGCCAGTAGTATTACTATCTCGACAGGGGCTAATGAAAAACTGTTTTTT. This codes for CASSITISTGANEKLFF.

This chain's CDR3 is CAAGSYEQYF. CDR3 DNA: TGTGCAGCAGGGTCCTACGAGCAGTACTTC. V is TRBV25-1 and J is TRBJ2-7, with a possible D match to TRBD1 (5 bases). CDR1 and CDR2 (germline): MGHDK, SYGVNS. CDR3 size: 10 residues.

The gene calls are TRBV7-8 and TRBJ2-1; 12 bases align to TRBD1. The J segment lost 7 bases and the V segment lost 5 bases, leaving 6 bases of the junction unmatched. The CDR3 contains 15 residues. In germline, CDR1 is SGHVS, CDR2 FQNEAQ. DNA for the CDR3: TGTGCCAGCAGCCAGGGACAGGGGGCTAGGAATGAGCAGTTCTTC. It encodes CASSQGQGARNEQFF.

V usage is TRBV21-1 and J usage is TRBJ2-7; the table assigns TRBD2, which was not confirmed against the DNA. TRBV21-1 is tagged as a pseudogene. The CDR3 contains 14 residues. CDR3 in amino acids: CASSKAGNSYEQYF. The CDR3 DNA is TGTGCCAGCAGCAAAGCCGGGAACTCCTACGAGCAGTACTTC.

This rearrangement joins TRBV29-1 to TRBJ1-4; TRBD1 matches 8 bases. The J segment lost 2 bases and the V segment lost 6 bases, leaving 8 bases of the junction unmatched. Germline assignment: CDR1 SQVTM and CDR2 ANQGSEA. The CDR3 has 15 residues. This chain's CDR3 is CSVRTGIGTNEKLFF. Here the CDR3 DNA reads TGCAGCGTACGGACAGGGATCGGGACTAATGAAAAACTGTTTTTT.

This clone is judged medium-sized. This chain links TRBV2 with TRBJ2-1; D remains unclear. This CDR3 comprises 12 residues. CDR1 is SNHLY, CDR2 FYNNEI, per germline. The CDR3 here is CATESSYNEQFF. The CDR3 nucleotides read TGTGCTACTGAGAGCTCCTACAATGAGCAGTTCTTC.

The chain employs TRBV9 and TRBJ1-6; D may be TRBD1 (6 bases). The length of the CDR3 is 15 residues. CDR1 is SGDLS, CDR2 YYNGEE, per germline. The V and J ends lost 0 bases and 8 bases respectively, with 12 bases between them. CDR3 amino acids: CASSVGDTGDSPLHF. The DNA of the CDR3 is TGTGCCAGCAGCGTAGGGGACACAGGCGATTCACCCCTCCACTTT.

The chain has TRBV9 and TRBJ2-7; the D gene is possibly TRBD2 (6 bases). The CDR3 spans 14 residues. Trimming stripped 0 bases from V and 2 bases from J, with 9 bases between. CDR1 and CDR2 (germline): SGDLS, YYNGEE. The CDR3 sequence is CASSVDAGTYEQYF. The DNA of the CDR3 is TGTGCCAGCAGCGTAGACGCGGGGACCTACGAGCAGTACTTC.

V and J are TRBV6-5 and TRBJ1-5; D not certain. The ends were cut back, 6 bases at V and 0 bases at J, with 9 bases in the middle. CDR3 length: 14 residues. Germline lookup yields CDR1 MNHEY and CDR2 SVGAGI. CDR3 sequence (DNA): TGTGCCAGCAGAGCGGGGTCTAGCAATCAGCCCCAGCATTTT. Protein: CASRAGSSNQPQHF.

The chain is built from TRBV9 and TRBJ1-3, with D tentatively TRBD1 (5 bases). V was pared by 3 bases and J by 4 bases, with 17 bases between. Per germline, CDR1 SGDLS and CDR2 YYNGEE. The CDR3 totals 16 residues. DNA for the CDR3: TGTGCCAGCAGCGCCCAGGGTCTCTTGATGGGAAACACCATATATTTT. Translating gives CASSAQGLLMGNTIYF.

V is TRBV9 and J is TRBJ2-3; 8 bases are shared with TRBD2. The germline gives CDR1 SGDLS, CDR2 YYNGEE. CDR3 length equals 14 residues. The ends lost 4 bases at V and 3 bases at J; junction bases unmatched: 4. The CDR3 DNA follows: TGTGCCAGCAGCTCTAGCGGGTCTACAGATACGCAGTATTTT. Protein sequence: CASSSSGSTDTQYF.

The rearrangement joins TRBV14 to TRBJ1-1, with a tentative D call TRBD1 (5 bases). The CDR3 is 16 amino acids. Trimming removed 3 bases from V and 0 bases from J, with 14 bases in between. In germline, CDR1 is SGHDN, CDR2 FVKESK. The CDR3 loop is CASSQTQVFMNTEAFF. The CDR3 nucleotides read TGTGCCAGCAGCCAGACACAGGTATTCATGAACACTGAAGCTTTCTTT.

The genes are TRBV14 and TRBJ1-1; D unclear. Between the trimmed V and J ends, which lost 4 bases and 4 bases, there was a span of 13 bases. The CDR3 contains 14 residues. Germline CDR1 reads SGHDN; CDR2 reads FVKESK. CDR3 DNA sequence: TGTGCCAGCAGCCCTATTTTTGGCGGCACTGAAGCTTTCTTT. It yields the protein CASSPIFGGTEAFF.

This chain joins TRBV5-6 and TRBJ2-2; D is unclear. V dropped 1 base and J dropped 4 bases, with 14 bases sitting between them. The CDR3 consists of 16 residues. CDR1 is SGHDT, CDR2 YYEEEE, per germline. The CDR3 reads CASSLTAAAFTGELFF. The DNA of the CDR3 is TGTGCCAGCAGCTTGACGGCGGCAGCATTCACCGGGGAGCTGTTTTTT.